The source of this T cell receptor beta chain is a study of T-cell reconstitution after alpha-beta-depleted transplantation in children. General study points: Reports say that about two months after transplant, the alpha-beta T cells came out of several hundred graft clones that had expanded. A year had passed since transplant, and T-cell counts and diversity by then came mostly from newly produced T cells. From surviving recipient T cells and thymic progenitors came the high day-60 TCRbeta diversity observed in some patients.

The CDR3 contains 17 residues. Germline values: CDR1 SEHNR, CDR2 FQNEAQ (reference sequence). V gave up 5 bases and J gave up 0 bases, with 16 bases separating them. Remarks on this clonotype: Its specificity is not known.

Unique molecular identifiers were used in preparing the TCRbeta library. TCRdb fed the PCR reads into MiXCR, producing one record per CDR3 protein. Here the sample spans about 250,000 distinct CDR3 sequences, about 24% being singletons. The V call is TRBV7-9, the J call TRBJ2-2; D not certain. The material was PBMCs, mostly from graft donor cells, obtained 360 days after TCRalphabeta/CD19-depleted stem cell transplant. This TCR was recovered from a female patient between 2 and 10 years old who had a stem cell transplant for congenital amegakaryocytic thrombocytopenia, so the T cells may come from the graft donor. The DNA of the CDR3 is TGTGCCAGCAGCATCTCCCCGACTCCCTCGAACACCGGGGAGCTGTTTTTT. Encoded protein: CASSISPTPSNTGELFF.